A selection of T cell receptor beta chains follows, all from one sample in a study of T cell responses to AZD1222 COVID-19 vaccine. The protocol was immunoSEQ multiplex PCR, while the TCRdb copy is restricted to in-frame clones and leaves out a portion. This table has roughly 150,000 clones, less than 95% appearing once. The sample consisted of peripheral blood, taken on day 0 of AZD1222 vaccination. The receptors derive from an adult in good health. CDR3s include the opening cysteine and the closing phenylalanine or tryptophan. A D gene is named only where the DNA matches it firmly. Clone sizes are given selectively: once, few, many, or a class where the clone is expanded.

CASSQVPGSNTEAFF	TGTGCCAGCAGCCAGGTCCCCGGATCCAACACTGAAGCTTTCTTT	TRBV3-1/TRBV3-2	TRBJ1-1	-	-
CASSPGLAEYNEQFF	TGTGCCAGCAGTCCGGGACTAGCGGAGTACAATGAGCAGTTCTTC	TRBV28	TRBJ2-1	-	TRBD2
CASSLPGQGTFSGNTIYF	TGTGCCAGCAGCTTACCGGGACAGGGGACTTTCTCTGGAAACACCATATATTTT	TRBV7-9	TRBJ1-3	-	TRBD1
CASSSTQGATNQPQHF	TGTGCCAGCAGCTCTACCCAGGGGGCTACGAATCAGCCCCAGCATTTT	TRBV7-8	TRBJ1-5	-	TRBD1
CSVVDSVDRKGYTF	TGCAGCGTTGTGGATAGCGTAGATCGGAAGGGCTACACCTTC	TRBV29-1	TRBJ1-2	-	-
CAWSGGTDNYGYTF	TGTGCCTGGAGTGGGGGGACGGATAACTATGGCTACACCTTC	TRBV30	TRBJ1-2	-	-
CASSSSNGDQPQHF	TGTGCCAGCTCATCGTCGAACGGGGATCAGCCCCAGCATTTT	TRBV18	TRBJ1-5	-	-
CARRGGNSPLHF	TGTGCCAGACGGGGGGGTAATTCACCCCTCCACTTT	TRBV24-1	TRBJ1-6	-	-
CASSPGLNIYEQYF	TGTGCCAGCAGCCCGGGACTAAATATCTACGAGCAGTACTTC	TRBV2	TRBJ2-7	once	TRBD2
CASSQDYNTRYEQYF	TGCGCCAGCAGCCAAGATTACAACACCCGTTACGAGCAGTACTTC	TRBV4-1	TRBJ2-7	-	-
CASSPPERAYGYTF	TGTGCCAGCAGCCCACCGGAAAGGGCCTATGGCTACACCTTC	TRBV5-4	TRBJ1-2	-	-
CASSEGRTIRYEQYF	TGCGCCAGCAGTGAAGGCCGAACTATCCGCTACGAGCAGTACTTC	TRBV10-1	TRBJ2-7	-	-
CASSFGRTGELFF	TGTGCCAGCAGCTTCGGTAGGACCGGGGAGCTGTTTTTT	TRBV5-5	TRBJ2-2	-	-
CASGMNSGSYEQFF	TGTGCTAGTGGTATGAATAGCGGGAGCTATGAGCAGTTCTTC	TRBV12-5	TRBJ2-1	-	TRBD2
CASSLEVDTEAFF	TGCGCCAGCAGCTTGGAGGTGGACACTGAAGCTTTCTTT	TRBV5-1	TRBJ1-1	-	-
CASRQITGSGGYGYTF	TGTGCCAGCAGACAGATTACAGGTTCCGGGGGGTATGGCTACACCTTC	TRBV27	TRBJ1-2	-	-
CASSSPLERELGETQYF	TGTGCCAGCAGCTCCCCCCTTGAGCGGGAATTGGGAGAGACCCAGTACTTC	TRBV7-2	TRBJ2-5	-	TRBD2
CASRPGQGGYHEQYF	TGTGCCAGCCGGCCGGGACAGGGAGGGTACCACGAGCAGTACTTC	TRBV6-5	TRBJ2-7	-	TRBD1
CASSQDSAGQGDEKLFF	TGCGCCAGCAGCCAAGACTCGGCGGGACAGGGAGATGAAAAACTGTTTTTT	TRBV4-1	TRBJ1-4	-	TRBD1
CSASYRELSGTPYEQYF	TGCAGTGCTAGTTACAGGGAACTTAGCGGGACCCCCTACGAGCAGTACTTC	TRBV20-1	TRBJ2-7	-	TRBD2
CASKSGTSHEKLFF	TGTGCCAGCAAGTCCGGGACCTCCCACGAAAAACTGTTTTTT	TRBV6-6	TRBJ1-4	once	-
CASSLDRRNTGELFF	TGTGCCAGCAGCTTAGATAGGCGAAACACCGGGGAGCTGTTTTTT	TRBV7-2	TRBJ2-2	once	-
CASSLVGLAGGYSYNEQFF	TGCGCCAGCAGCTTGGTCGGACTAGCGGGGGGCTACTCCTACAATGAGCAGTTCTTC	TRBV5-1	TRBJ2-1	-	TRBD2
CASSLGSQVQNIQYF	TGTGCCAGCAGCTTAGGGTCGCAGGTACAAAACATTCAGTACTTC	TRBV7-8	TRBJ2-4	-	-
CASSTDRTYEQYF	TGCGCCAGCAGTACGGACAGGACCTACGAGCAGTACTTC	TRBV4-1	TRBJ2-7	-	TRBD1
CASSFGGNYGYTF	TGTGCCAGCAGCTTTGGAGGGAACTATGGCTACACCTTC	TRBV7-9	TRBJ1-2	few	-
CASRGLAGREQYF	TGTGCCAGCAGAGGCCTAGCGGGGAGGGAGCAGTACTTC	TRBV27	TRBJ2-7	-	TRBD2
CASSEGAGVVGMNTEAFF	TGTGCCAGCAGTGAGGGGGCAGGGGTGGTCGGAATGAACACTGAAGCTTTCTTT	TRBV28	TRBJ1-1	-	TRBD1
CASRRGRSSYNEQFF	TGTGCCAGCCGGAGGGGGCGAAGCTCCTACAATGAGCAGTTCTTC	TRBV2	TRBJ2-1	-	-
CASGGGRVGNIQYF	TGTGCCAGCGGAGGCGGGAGGGTGGGAAACATTCAGTACTTC	TRBV2	TRBJ2-4	once	TRBD2
CASAEKSSYEQYF	TGTGCCAGCGCGGAGAAAAGCTCCTACGAGCAGTACTTC	TRBV7-9	TRBJ2-7	-	-
CASSTQGSANTEAFF	TGTGCCAGCAGCACACAGGGGTCGGCGAACACTGAAGCTTTCTTT	TRBV2	TRBJ1-1	-	TRBD1
CASRLGQPYEQYF	TGTGCCAGCCGCTTGGGGCAGCCCTACGAGCAGTACTTC	TRBV28	TRBJ2-7	-	-
CASGVTGGKGTEAFF	TGTGCCAGCGGGGTTACAGGGGGCAAGGGCACTGAAGCTTTCTTT	TRBV2	TRBJ1-1	-	TRBD1
CATSSRDGYGYTF	TGTGCCACCAGCAGCAGGGATGGCTATGGCTACACCTTC	TRBV15	TRBJ1-2	-	-
CASSEGSITGELFF	TGTGCCAGCAGTGAAGGGTCCATCACCGGGGAGCTGTTTTTT	TRBV6-1	TRBJ2-2	-	-
CASSLGGNSNQPQHF	TGTGCCAGCAGCTTAGGCGGGAATAGCAATCAGCCCCAGCATTTT	TRBV7-8	TRBJ1-5	-	-
CASRWGQNTEAFF	TGCGCCAGCAGGTGGGGCCAGAACACTGAAGCTTTCTTT	TRBV5-1	TRBJ1-1	-	-
CASSQNVLAGGGTQYF	TGTGCCAGCAGCCAGAACGTACTAGCGGGAGGCGGGACCCAGTACTTC	TRBV3-1/TRBV3-2	TRBJ2-5	-	TRBD2
CATAHQNTGELFF	TGTGCCACCGCACACCAGAACACCGGGGAGCTGTTTTTT	TRBV24-1	TRBJ2-2	-	-
CASSPGGVVSNEQFF	TGTGCCAGCAGCCCGGGGGGGGTCGTATCCAATGAGCAGTTCTTC	TRBV3-1/TRBV3-2	TRBJ2-1	-	TRBD2
CAWLGLGTEAFF	TGTGCCTGGCTAGGGCTCGGCACTGAAGCTTTCTTT	TRBV30	TRBJ1-1	-	-
CASRAYGQGVLVGTEAFF	TGTGCCAGCAGGGCCTATGGACAGGGGGTATTGGTTGGCACTGAAGCTTTCTTT	TRBV28	TRBJ1-1	-	TRBD1
CASSNTGELFF	TGCGCCAGCTCGAACACCGGGGAGCTGTTTTTT	TRBV5-1	TRBJ2-2	once	-
CASSLGDGAGPEQYF	TGTGCCAGCAGCTTAGGAGACGGCGCGGGTCCCGAGCAGTACTTC	TRBV7-9	TRBJ2-7	-	-
CAWSLVRVGSGANVLTF	TGTGCCTGGAGTCTAGTCAGGGTAGGGTCTGGGGCCAACGTCCTGACTTTC	TRBV30	TRBJ2-6	-	-
CASWTGLSPLHF	TGTGCCAGCTGGACAGGTCTTTCACCCCTCCACTTT	TRBV2	TRBJ1-6	-	TRBD1
CASSGPNYGYTF	TGTGCCAGCTCGGGCCCTAACTATGGCTACACCTTC	TRBV6-6	TRBJ1-2	-	-
CASSLGDQPQHF	TGTGCCAGCAGCTTGGGGGATCAGCCCCAGCATTTT	TRBV5-5	TRBJ1-5	few	-
CASSQDGLGAYEQYF	TGCGCCAGCAGCCAAGACGGACTAGGGGCCTACGAGCAGTACTTC	TRBV4-1	TRBJ2-7	-	TRBD2
CASSQEAGGFTDTQYF	TGCGCCAGCAGCCAAGAAGCGGGAGGCTTCACAGATACGCAGTATTTT	TRBV4-1	TRBJ2-3	-	TRBD2
CASSLGASGVAYEQYF	TGTGCCAGCAGTTTAGGGGCTAGCGGGGTTGCCTACGAGCAGTACTTC	TRBV28	TRBJ2-7	-	TRBD2
CSALPTVNGNTIYF	TGCAGCGCCCTACCGACAGTTAATGGAAACACCATATATTTT	TRBV29-1	TRBJ1-3	-	-
CASSFKTGGAPDTQYF	TGTGCCAGCAGCTTCAAGACAGGGGGTGCACCAGATACGCAGTATTTT	TRBV5-4	TRBJ2-3	-	TRBD1
CASSQTYGGDYGYTF	TGCGCCAGCAGCCAAACGTACGGGGGGGACTATGGCTACACCTTC	TRBV4-1	TRBJ1-2	-	-